These 23 T cell receptor beta chains came from one sample sequenced in a study of shared clonotypes between healthy human individuals. Sequencing used immunoSEQ multiplex PCR; TCRdb keeps in-frame clones, though not all of them. This table holds under 600,000 clones, roughly 72% found once. Sequencing was carried out using PBMCs. The receptors were sampled from a woman in her thirties or forties in good health. Some clones in this sample may be carry-over from other donors' samples.

J is TRBJ2-1 and V is TRBV7-7, with D hard to call. There are 13 residues in the CDR3. CDR1 SSHAT and CDR2 FNYEAQ come from the germline V gene (reference sequence). Trimming cost V 1 base and J 4 bases, with 5 bases left between them. The chain's CDR3 is CASSLGAYNEQFF. The CDR3 coding sequence is TGTGCCAGCAGCTTAGGGGCATACAATGAGCAGTTCTTC.

This clone has just a few counts. V and J are TRBV15 and TRBJ2-3; D is possibly TRBD2 (5 bases). From germline, CDR1 is LNHNV and CDR2 YYDKDF (reference sequence). The CDR3 extends over 15 amino acids. Trimming removed 5 bases from V and 0 bases from J, with 12 bases in between. CDR3 loop: CATSASGTSTDTQYF. Written as DNA, the CDR3 is TGTGCCACCAGCGCAAGCGGTACCAGCACAGATACGCAGTATTTT.

This clone occurred a few times. V usage is TRBV27 and J usage is TRBJ2-1; D may be TRBD1 (5 bases). Trimming left V 5 bases short and J 1 base short, with 12 bases between. CDR1 and CDR2 from the germline V gene are MNHEY and SMNVEV (reference sequence). The CDR3 spans 15 residues. DNA of the CDR3: TGTGCCAGCAGTCCTCAGGGCCAATCCTACAATGAGCAGTTCTTC. The encoded protein is CASSPQGQSYNEQFF.

This chain links TRBV2 with TRBJ2-7; no clear D gene. This CDR3 spans 11 amino acids. V was trimmed by 6 bases and J by 8 bases, leaving 11 bases between them. Germline values: CDR1 SNHLY, CDR2 FYNNEI. CDR3 in amino acids: CASSPFAKQYF. The CDR3 DNA is TGTGCCAGCAGCCCCTTTGCGAAGCAGTACTTC.

The rearrangement links TRBV11-3 to TRBJ2-3, with D possibly being TRBD2 (6 bases). CDR1 and CDR2 (germline): SGHNT, YENEEA. V gave up 4 bases and J gave up 2 bases, with 13 bases separating them. The CDR3 is made up of 15 amino acids. In nucleotides, the CDR3 is TGTGCCAGCAGCTCCGGGACTCTCCTCACAGATACGCAGTATTTT. It yields the protein CASSSGTLLTDTQYF.

The chain is built from TRBV11-2 and TRBJ2-7; 14 positions match TRBD2. Per germline, CDR1 SGHAT and CDR2 FQNNGV. CDR3 size: 15 residues. The J segment lost 6 bases and the V segment lost 5 bases, leaving 6 bases of the junction unmatched. The CDR3 sequence is CASSKGTSGSPEQYF. CDR3 coding DNA: TGTGCCAGCAGCAAAGGGACTAGCGGGAGTCCCGAGCAGTACTTC.

V gene TRBV5-1 combines with J gene TRBJ2-2, with D unresolved. CDR1 is SGHRS and CDR2 is YFSETQ in the germline V gene. The length of the CDR3 is 13 residues. Trimming stripped 4 bases from V and 7 bases from J, with 11 bases between. CDR3 nucleotides: TGCGCCAGCAGCCGATTATTTGGCGGGGAGCTGTTTTTT. This codes for CASSRLFGGELFF.

V usage is TRBV5-1 and J usage is TRBJ2-1; D not resolved. Germline loops: CDR1 SGHRS, CDR2 YFSETQ. The CDR3 extends over 14 amino acids. The ends were cut back, 4 bases at V and 2 bases at J, with 10 bases in the middle. As DNA, the CDR3 is TGCGCCAGCAGCCCGGTAGATACCTACAATGAGCAGTTCTTC. It yields the protein CASSPVDTYNEQFF.

The chain employs TRBV6-6 and TRBJ2-2; D call uncertain. This CDR3 is built from 13 residues. Deletions cut 8 bases from V and 0 bases from J, with 7 bases between. Germline CDR1 and CDR2: MNHNY and SVGAGI (reference sequence). CDR3 protein: CASHASNTGELFF. CDR3 nucleotide sequence: TGTGCCAGCCATGCTTCGAACACCGGGGAGCTGTTTTTT.

V gene TRBV7-8 combines with J gene TRBJ2-7, with a tentative D call TRBD1 (5 bases). Trimming stripped 2 bases from V and 6 bases from J, with 11 bases between. This CDR3 contains 13 residues. The germline V gene encodes CDR1 SGHVS and CDR2 FQNEAQ. CDR3 sequence: CASSLRKQGEQYF. CDR3 DNA: TGTGCCAGCAGCTTAAGGAAGCAGGGCGAGCAGTACTTC.

This clone was counted a single time. This chain uses TRBV7-9 with TRBJ2-3; 7 nucleotides align to TRBD1. V trimming: 0 bases; J trimming: 2 bases; junction bases outside the gene matches: 8. Germline V CDR1 and CDR2: SEHNR, FQNEAQ (reference sequence). This CDR3 has 17 amino acids. CDR3 nucleotides: TGTGCCAGCAGCTTAGCGACCGGCGAGGGGGCCACAGATACGCAGTATTTT. It specifies CASSLATGEGATDTQYF.

V gene TRBV5-6 combines with J gene TRBJ1-5, with a tentative D call TRBD1 (5 bases). The CDR3 runs to 16 residues. Germline CDR1 and CDR2: SGHDT and YYEEEE. V was pared by 1 base and J by 5 bases, with 16 bases between. CDR3 DNA sequence: TGTGCCAGCAGCTTGTGGGCTACAGGTTCCTATCAGCCCCAGCATTTT. As protein: CASSLWATGSYQPQHF.

This chain links TRBV2 with TRBJ2-1; no clear D gene. The V and J ends lost 3 bases and 7 bases respectively, with 7 bases between them. Germline values: CDR1 SNHLY, CDR2 FYNNEI. The CDR3 runs to 12 residues. CDR3 in amino acids: CASSDRGNEQFF. CDR3 DNA: TGTGCCAGCAGTGACCGCGGAAATGAGCAGTTCTTC.

The V gene is TRBV6-1, the J gene TRBJ2-2; weak D call: TRBD1 (5 bases). The CDR3 runs 15 residues. CDR1 is MNHNS and CDR2 is SASEGT in the germline V gene. V lost 5 bases, J lost 6 bases, and 16 bases lay in between. The CDR3 protein is CASSRDSMEAGELFF. Here the CDR3 DNA reads TGTGCCAGCAGTCGTGACAGTATGGAAGCCGGGGAGCTGTTTTTT.

The chain links TRBV6-1 to TRBJ2-7; 9 nucleotides align to TRBD2. The CDR3 is 13 residues long. J was trimmed by 2 bases and V by 8 bases; bases with no gene match: 4. CDR1 and CDR2 from the germline V gene are MNHNS and SASEGT. This CDR3 reads CASQTSGPYEQYF. CDR3 DNA sequence: TGTGCCAGCCAGACTAGCGGCCCCTACGAGCAGTACTTC.

This chain links TRBV5-1 with TRBJ1-4, with 10 bases matching TRBD1. The J segment lost 5 bases and the V segment lost 3 bases, leaving 1 base of the junction unmatched. The CDR3 spans 14 residues. Per germline, CDR1 SGHRS and CDR2 YFSETQ. This chain's CDR3 is CASSSDRGNEKLFF. The DNA of the CDR3 is TGCGCCAGCAGCTCGGACAGGGGGAATGAAAAACTGTTTTTT.

The sample holds one count of this clone. The chain carries TRBV19 and TRBJ2-7, with a possible D match to TRBD1 (5 bases). Germline V gives CDR1 LNHDA, CDR2 SQIVND (reference sequence). V was pared by 5 bases and J by 2 bases, with 10 bases between. This CDR3 region has 13 residues. The CDR3 here is CASSGTGTYEQYF. The CDR3 DNA follows: TGTGCCAGTAGTGGTACAGGTACCTACGAGCAGTACTTC.

The rearrangement joins TRBV7-2 to TRBJ2-1, with TRBD2 identical over 9 bases. Looked up from germline, CDR1 is SGHTA and CDR2 is FQGNSA. The CDR3 runs 15 residues. With 0 bases clipped from V and 9 bases from J, the junction kept 6 bases outside the gene matches. As DNA, the CDR3 is TGTGCCAGCAGCTTAGCCGCGGGACTAGCCCCTGAGCAGTTCTTC. Protein sequence: CASSLAAGLAPEQFF.

The chain links TRBV6-7 to TRBJ2-1; TRBD2 matches 10 bases. TRBV6-7 is known as an ORF, though its function is uncertain. Trimming removed 2 bases from V and 0 bases from J; junction bases left unmatched: 13. The CDR3 loop spans 20 amino acids. The CDR3 bases are TGTGCCAGCAGTTACCCTCTAGCTAGCGGGAGATGGAGCTCCTACAATGAGCAGTTCTTC. Protein sequence: CASSYPLASGRWSSYNEQFF.

The chain combines TRBV6-5 with TRBJ2-6; the D gene is possibly TRBD1 (6 bases). The CDR3 consists of 15 residues. Germline-derived CDR1 and CDR2 are MNHEY and SVGAGI. The V and J ends lost 6 bases and 1 base respectively, with 10 bases between them. The CDR3 is CASRPTGSGANVLTF. As DNA, the CDR3 is TGTGCCAGCAGACCGACAGGATCTGGGGCCAACGTCCTGACTTTC.

The genes are TRBV28 and TRBJ1-5; perhaps TRBD1 as D (6 bases). The CDR3 contains 13 residues. The germline V and J ends were trimmed by 5 bases and 4 bases, with 9 bases remaining between them. In germline, CDR1 is MDHEN, CDR2 SYDVKM. As DNA, the CDR3 is TGTGCCAGCAGTCGGGGGGCGAATCAGCCCCAGCATTTT. It is translated as CASSRGANQPQHF.

The chain joins TRBV19 to TRBJ1-4; D call uncertain. The CDR3 is 14 amino acids. The V end was cut by 4 bases, the J end by 5 bases, with 11 bases between. Per germline, CDR1 LNHDA and CDR2 SQIVND (reference sequence). The CDR3 reads CASSTGASNEKLFF. The CDR3 DNA is TGTGCCAGTAGTACGGGCGCCTCGAATGAAAAACTGTTTTTT.

V and J are TRBV25-1 and TRBJ2-7, with a weak D call TRBD2 (6 bases). Trimming left V 3 bases short and J 1 base short, with 10 bases between. Germline V gene sequence: CDR1 MGHDK, CDR2 SYGVNS. The CDR3 has 14 residues. The CDR3 protein is CASSERGRSYEQYF. The CDR3, as DNA: TGTGCCAGCAGTGAGCGGGGACGTTCCTACGAGCAGTACTTC.